Shown below are 12 T cell receptor beta chains from a single sample sequenced in a study of neurological immune-mediated disorders. TCRdb reprocessed the 5' RACE reads via MiXCR and lists one record per CDR3 protein. The table lists about 74,000 distinct CDR3 sequences, 5.2% of them singletons. Sequenced material: PBMCs. The receptors were sampled from a man younger than 35 with multiple sclerosis.

This clonotype was recorded at least ten times. This chain links TRBV15 with TRBJ2-2; no firm D call. Germline V lookup: CDR1 LNHNV, CDR2 YYDKDF (reference sequence). CDR3 length: 13 amino acids. V shed 0 bases and J shed 5 bases, with 4 bases lying between them. Here the CDR3 reads CATSRDGTGELFF. The CDR3 DNA sequence: TGTGCCACCAGCAGAGACGGGACCGGGGAGCTGTTTTTT.

This clonotype was recorded a few times. The chain uses TRBV10-3 and TRBJ2-1; TRBD2 matches at 11 bases. In germline, CDR1 is ENHRY, CDR2 SYGVKD. This CDR3 has 17 amino acids. J was trimmed by 3 bases and V by 0 bases; bases with no gene match: 4. CDR3 bases: TGTGCCATCAGTGAGTCGCGGGGGACTAGCGGCTACAATGAGCAGTTCTTC. Its protein is CAISESRGTSGYNEQFF.

This clonotype was detected ten times or more. The chain couples TRBV29-1 to TRBJ2-7, with 9 bases lining up with TRBD2. Trimming took 0 bases from V and 4 from J; bases not matched to a gene: 10. This CDR3 contains 16 residues. The V gene's germline CDR1 is SQVTM and CDR2 ANQGSEA. The CDR3 nucleotides read TGCAGCGTTGAAGATCCAAGCAGCGGGGGGACTTACGAGCAGTACTTC. Translating gives CSVEDPSSGGTYEQYF.

The chain employs TRBV5-1 and TRBJ2-4, with D possibly called TRBD1 or TRBD2 (6 bases each). Between the trimmed V and J ends, which lost 0 bases and 0 bases, there was a span of 10 bases. The CDR3 sequence is 16 residues long. Germline V CDR1 and CDR2: SGHRS, YFSETQ. The CDR3 spells CASSLGGGTAKNIQYF. The CDR3 DNA follows: TGCGCCAGCAGCTTGGGAGGGGGGACAGCCAAAAACATTCAGTACTTC.

This clonotype was detected ten times or more. This chain connects TRBV20-1 to TRBJ2-3, with D maybe TRBD2 (6 bases). CDR3 length equals 13 residues. The germline V gene has CDR1 DFQATT and CDR2 SNEGSKA (reference sequence). The V end was cut by 3 bases, the J end by 4 bases, with 11 bases between. This chain's CDR3 is CSARTGTPDTQYF. The CDR3 nucleotides read TGCAGTGCTAGGACCGGGACTCCAGATACGCAGTATTTT.

This clonotype was observed at least ten times. The chain is built from TRBV20-1 and TRBJ1-5, with D perhaps matching TRBD1 (5 bases). The V gene lost 2 bases and the J gene lost 4 bases, with 12 bases spanning the gap. The CDR3 contains 14 residues. The germline V gene encodes CDR1 DFQATT and CDR2 SNEGSKA (reference sequence). The CDR3 reads CSARTGTANQPQHF. CDR3 sequence (DNA): TGCAGTGCTAGAACGGGGACGGCAAATCAGCCCCAGCATTTT.

This clonotype was recorded many times. V is TRBV6-9 and J is TRBJ1-2; 8 nucleotides match TRBD1. Germline V lookup: CDR1 MNHGY, CDR2 SVAAGI. Germline trimming cut 6 bases from V and 4 bases from J; bases unmatched to any gene: 7. The CDR3 is 14 residues long. This CDR3 reads CASRRRGRVYGYTF. The CDR3 bases are TGTGCCAGCAGACGCAGGGGGCGAGTCTATGGCTACACCTTC.

This clonotype was found many times. The rearrangement links TRBV9 to TRBJ2-3; 9 bases match TRBD1. Per the germline V gene, CDR1 is SGDLS and CDR2 is YYNGEE. The CDR3 covers 18 residues. Trimming took 3 bases from V and 3 from J; bases not matched to a gene: 14. The CDR3 region has the DNA TGTGCCAGCAGCGCCCCAAGCACGGACAGGGGTCGTACAGATACGCAGTATTTT. Its translation is CASSAPSTDRGRTDTQYF.

This clonotype was found many times. The chain carries TRBV5-1 and TRBJ1-2; D ambiguous. V was clipped by 0 bases and J by 2 bases, with 8 bases between them. This CDR3 has 14 residues. Germline V gene lookup returns CDR1 SGHRS and CDR2 YFSETQ. CDR3 residues: CASSLDSPNYGYTF. Written as DNA, the CDR3 is TGCGCCAGCAGCTTGGACAGTCCAAACTATGGCTACACCTTC.

This clonotype has at least ten counts. This chain uses TRBV2 with TRBJ2-2; 8 bases are shared with TRBD1. Germline V lookup: CDR1 SNHLY, CDR2 FYNNEI. V gave up 8 bases and J gave up 3 bases; unmatched junction bases: 2. This CDR3 is 13 amino acids long. The DNA of the CDR3 is TGTGCCAGCCTGGACAGGGACACCGGGGAGCTGTTTTTT. Translated, it gives CASLDRDTGELFF.

This clonotype came up many times. The chain recombines TRBV12-3 or TRBV12-4 with TRBJ1-1; no firm D call. Trimming shortened V by 3 bases and J by 6 bases, and 11 bases separated the two germline ends. The CDR3 is made up of 13 amino acids. For the CDR3, the DNA is TGTGCCAGCAGTTTGGTCGGCGGGGCTGAAGCTTTCTTT. The encoded protein is CASSLVGGAEAFF.

Concerning this clonotype itself: One junction end does not reproduce the germline sequence, and a read error may be involved. J is TRBJ1-6 and V is TRBV5-8; 9 bases fit TRBD1. Per the germline V gene, CDR1 is SGHTS and CDR2 is YDEGEE. The CDR3 is 16 residues long. The CDR3 is CASSAGQGPYNSPLNF. The CDR3 coding sequence is TGTGCCAGCAGCGCGGGACAGGGACCCTATAATTCACCCCTCAACTTT. Variable domain in full (rest from reference TRBV5-8 and TRBJ1-6): EAGVTQSPTHLIKTRGQQATLRCSPISGHTSVYWYQQALGLGLQFLLWYDEGEERNRGNFPPRFSGRQFPNYSSELNVNALELEDSALYLCASSAGQGPYNSPLNFGNGTRLTVT.